This TCR beta chain was sequenced for a study of tumor-infiltrating lymphocytes in primary liver carcinoma (dated by TCRdb to about 2017). Notes on the research overall: Between late 2015 and early 2016, about five patients in China with histopathologically diagnosed primary liver carcinoma had their tumors surgically resected. A total of about 35 specimens from 5 patients underwent TCRbeta repertoire sequencing, comprising about 25 tumor regions, 5 adjacent noncancerous liver tissues and 5 peripheral blood samples. Repertoires from technical replicates were highly reproducible, with mean shared-clone rates about 0.91 and correlation coefficients above 0.95. Of the five patients (three men and two women, aged 30 to 69 years), four had hepatocellular carcinoma and one had combined HCC and intrahepatic cholangiocarcinoma. The five patients had tumors staged T1-T3 N0M0, with maximum diameters ranging from about 4 to 10 cm. The study combined TCRbeta repertoire sequencing, expression microarrays and whole-exome sequencing across five regions of each liver tumor, with adjacent normal tissue and blood. Samples yielded roughly 3.65 to 7.5 million productive TCRbeta reads; read depth did not differ significantly between tissue types.

Using a constant-region primer and ProtoScript II reverse transcriptase, TCRbeta-specific cDNA was reverse-transcribed from around 500 ng total RNA. TCRbeta libraries were built with three nested multiplex PCR rounds, a slightly modified ARM-PCR procedure. Sample barcodes and Illumina adapters were added in a final 25-cycle PCR using Deep VentR polymerase. Amplicons of 200-500 bp were gel-purified with a QIAquick gel extraction kit before sequencing. The TCRbeta amplicons were sequenced with 250-bp paired-end reads on an Illumina HiSeq 2500. The study's processing was this. To recover full CDR3 sequences, reads were quality-trimmed using Trimmomatic v0.33 and paired reads were then merged using FLASH v1.2.11. MiGEC v1.2.1b assigned V, D and J germline segments to the rearranged TCRbeta sequences. Clonotype statistics, along with Shannon-Wiener diversity indices, were calculated using VDJtools v1.0.0. To reduce sampling bias, subsequent analyses other than the diversity analysis used only the 250 most abundant clonotypes in each sample. TCRdb trimmed the raw reads at Q25, called clones with MiXCR and kept productive beta chains. One record per CDR3 amino acid sequence lists the most common genes and DNA. For this entry, the V and J calls and clone size follow TCRdb and not the study's own pipeline. In this sample the table shows approximately 210,000 distinct CDR3 sequences, roughly two thirds of which occur a single time. Of the sample, 5.5% to 9% falls within the top ten clones.

Blood RNA was extracted from unsorted whole blood using TRIzol reagent, and germline DNA was obtained with the DNeasy Blood & Tissue kit. Patients had chronic HBV infection and were treatment-naive at sampling. Before surgery, around 4 milliliters of peripheral blood were drawn into K2EDTA tubes. Paper-wide results and their limitations: With just 4 to 6 patients in the study, the authors point out that the findings should be validated in a larger study. Because the samples were bulk and unsorted, CD4+ and CD8+ T cell repertoires could not be compared. Only the TCR beta chain was sequenced, which likely underestimates true repertoire diversity because unpaired alpha chains were not captured. Repertoire overlap was higher between tumor regions (mean about 35%) than tumor-adjacent (roughly 17%) or tumor-blood (approximately 15%) pairs, consistent with antigen-driven expansion. The top 250 clones made up a significantly larger repertoire fraction in tumors than in blood (p = 0.039).

In its sample, this clonotype was seen once. Its antigen specificity is not known. The CDR3 ends on some other residue instead of the conserved phenylalanine or tryptophan, so this is likely a read error. The specimen was peripheral blood. The receptor was isolated from a woman aged 60-75 years with primary liver carcinoma and hepatitis B virus infection.

The CDR3 here reads CASSRQDANSYEQYL. The DNA sequence is given as TGTGCCAGCAGCCGACAGGACGCTAACTCCTACGAGCAGTACCTC. The chain uses TRBV6-5 and TRBJ2-7; TRBD1 is a possible D gene, resting on 6 matching bases. V was cut back by 6 bases and J by 0 bases, leaving a gap of 15 bases between them. Reading the germline V gene gives CDR1 MNHEY and CDR2 SVGAGI. The CDR3 extends over 15 residues, inclusive of both ends. The DNA shown is the 45-base CDR3, in frame from base 1.